This T cell receptor beta chain was found in a study of blood T cells in healthy people across ages. A J-beta primer mix and a sample-barcoded 5' primer were used in a second PCR of about 7 to 12 cycles. MiXCR was run by TCRdb on the 5' RACE reads, yielding one entry per CDR3 protein. The sample shows over a million distinct CDR3 sequences, roughly two fifths of them seen only once. V lost 1 base to trimming and J lost 1 base, with 8 bases between them. CDR1 SGHTA and CDR2 FQGNSA come from the germline V gene. The CDR3 spans 15 residues. This TCR came from a young woman in good health. The V and J genes are TRBV7-2 and TRBJ1-5; possible D gene TRBD1, 5 bases. The material sequenced was blood. CDR3 DNA sequence: TGTGCCAGCAGCTTAGAAAAGGGGAGCAATCAGCCCCAGCATTTT. Protein sequence: CASSLEKGSNQPQHF.